A selection of T cell receptor beta chains follows, all from one sample in a study of OX40 agonist ivuxolimab in advanced cancers. Measured with immunoSEQ multiplex PCR; TCRdb has only the in-frame clones, and not every one. Among about 79,000 clones listed, 90% were seen once. The material was CD4+ or CD8+ T cells sorted from blood, obtained in a trial of the OX40 agonist ivuxolimab. The receptors originated from an adult with an advanced solid tumor such as melanoma, head and neck, liver or kidney cancer. Each CDR3 is given with its conserved first and last residue. A D gene is named only where the DNA matches it firmly. Not every row has a clone size; where given, it reads once, few, many or a size class.

TRBJ2-5	NA	TRBV7-2	TRBD2	CASSPYGGGAQYF	TGTGCCAGCAGCCCCTACGGTGGGGGGGCCCAGTACTTC
TRBJ1-6	NA	TRBV5-4	NA	CASSTTSDRLNSPLHF	TGTGCCAGCAGCACCACCAGTGACAGGTTAAATTCACCCCTCCACTTT
TRBJ2-1	NA	TRBV30	TRBD2	CAWTSGGGGEQFF	TGTGCCTGGACTAGCGGGGGGGGCGGTGAGCAGTTCTTC
TRBJ2-3	NA	TRBV19	TRBD2	CASSGGGSDTQYF	TGTGCCAGTAGTGGCGGGGGATCAGATACGCAGTATTTT
TRBJ1-6	NA	TRBV30	NA	CAWSVRNNSPLHF	TGTGCCTGGAGTGTACGAAACAATTCACCCCTCCACTTT
TRBJ2-2	NA	TRBV29-1	NA	CSGAVARELFF	TGCAGCGGGGCGGTGGCCCGGGAGCTGTTTTTT
TRBJ1-6	NA	TRBV19	NA	CASTVSSYNSPLHF	TGTGCCAGTACAGTAAGCTCCTATAATTCACCCCTCCACTTT
TRBJ2-5	NA	TRBV28	NA	CASSVSTGTRLETQYF	TGTGCCAGCAGTGTGTCAACCGGGACACGGTTAGAGACCCAGTACTTC
TRBJ2-7	NA	TRBV19	NA	CASSSQDGGSYEQYF	TGTGCCAGTAGTTCCCAGGACGGAGGATCCTACGAGCAGTACTTC
TRBJ1-4	NA	TRBV11-2	TRBD1	CASSWWDRGNEKLFF	TGTGCCAGCAGCTGGTGGGACAGGGGGAATGAAAAACTGTTTTTT
TRBJ2-3	NA	TRBV28	NA	CASTRSGTSGRYTQYF	TGTGCCAGCACCAGGTCCGGGACTTCGGGGCGTTATACGCAGTATTTT
TRBJ2-3	once	TRBV6-6	TRBD1	CASGTGTGHTDTQYF	TGTGCCAGCGGGACCGGGACAGGCCACACAGATACGCAGTATTTT
TRBJ1-2	few	TRBV4-1	NA	CASSQEEWGHGYTF	TGCGCCAGCAGCCAAGAGGAGTGGGGTCATGGCTACACCTTC
TRBJ1-1	NA	TRBV5-1	TRBD1	CASSLARDRLGNTEAFF	TGCGCCAGCAGCTTGGCCCGGGACAGGCTTGGGAACACTGAAGCTTTCTTT
TRBJ2-3	NA	TRBV19	TRBD1	CASSISPGGGTGGLDTQYF	TGTGCCAGTAGTATATCACCCGGTGGCGGGACAGGGGGCCTAGATACGCAGTATTTT
TRBJ2-1	NA	TRBV7-2	NA	CASSPFRGARNEQFF	TGTGCCAGCAGCCCGTTTAGAGGGGCGCGGAATGAGCAGTTCTTC
TRBJ1-1	NA	TRBV6-4	NA	CASSEARQSPANTEAFF	TGTGCCAGCAGTGAAGCCCGACAGAGCCCGGCGAACACTGAAGCTTTCTTT
TRBJ1-5	NA	TRBV6-1	NA	CASPPGLSGPQHF	TGTGCCAGCCCACCGGGCCTTTCTGGGCCCCAGCATTTT
TRBJ1-2	NA	TRBV5-4	NA	CASSFTAGATRSNYGYTF	TGTGCCAGCAGCTTTACGGCAGGGGCCACCCGATCTAACTATGGCTACACCTTC
TRBJ1-1	NA	TRBV2	NA	CASSGMVRNTEAFF	TGTGCCAGCAGTGGTATGGTCAGGAACACTGAAGCTTTCTTT